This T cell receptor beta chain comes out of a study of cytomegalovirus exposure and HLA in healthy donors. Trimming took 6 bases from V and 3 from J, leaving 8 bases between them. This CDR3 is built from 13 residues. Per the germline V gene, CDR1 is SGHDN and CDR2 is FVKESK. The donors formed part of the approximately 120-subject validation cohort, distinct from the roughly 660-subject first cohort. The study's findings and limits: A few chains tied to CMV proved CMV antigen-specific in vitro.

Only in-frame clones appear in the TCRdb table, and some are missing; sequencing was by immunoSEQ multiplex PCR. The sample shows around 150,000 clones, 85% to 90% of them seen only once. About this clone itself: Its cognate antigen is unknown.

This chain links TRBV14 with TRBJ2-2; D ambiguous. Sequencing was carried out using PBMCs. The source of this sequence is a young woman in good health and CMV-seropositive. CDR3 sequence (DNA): TGTGCCAGCAGTAGGCGGTACACCGGGGAGCTGTTTTTT. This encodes CASSRRYTGELFF. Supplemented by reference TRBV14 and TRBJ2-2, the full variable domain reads EAGVTQFPSHSVIEKGQTVTLRCDPISGHDNLYWYRRVMGKEIKFLLHFVKESKQDESGMPNNRFLAERTGGTYSTLKVQPAELEDSGVYFCASSRRYTGELFFGEGSRLTVL.